This record looks at one TCR beta chain sequence and its context. The donors were part of the approximately 120-subject validation cohort, which stood apart from the approximately 670-subject first cohort. The sample belongs to a study of cytomegalovirus exposure and HLA in healthy donors. TCRdb's copy holds only in-frame clones and misses some; the assay was immunoSEQ multiplex PCR. The sample holds approximately 210,000 clones, around 90% seen once. Trimming shortened V by 1 base and J by 11 bases, and 29 bases separated the two germline ends. The CDR3 contains 18 residues. Germline assignment: CDR1 MNHEY and CDR2 SMNVEV (reference sequence).

Sequences were obtained from PBMCs. The rearrangement joins TRBV27 to TRBJ1-1, with D tentatively TRBD1 (6 bases). This TCR was sampled from a woman between 18 and 29 years old in good health and CMV-seronegative. Here the CDR3 DNA reads TGTGCCAGCAGTTTATTAGTCAGGGGTCGAGCGGGGGAACAATCCGCTTTCTTT. It translates to CASSLLVRGRAGEQSAFF.